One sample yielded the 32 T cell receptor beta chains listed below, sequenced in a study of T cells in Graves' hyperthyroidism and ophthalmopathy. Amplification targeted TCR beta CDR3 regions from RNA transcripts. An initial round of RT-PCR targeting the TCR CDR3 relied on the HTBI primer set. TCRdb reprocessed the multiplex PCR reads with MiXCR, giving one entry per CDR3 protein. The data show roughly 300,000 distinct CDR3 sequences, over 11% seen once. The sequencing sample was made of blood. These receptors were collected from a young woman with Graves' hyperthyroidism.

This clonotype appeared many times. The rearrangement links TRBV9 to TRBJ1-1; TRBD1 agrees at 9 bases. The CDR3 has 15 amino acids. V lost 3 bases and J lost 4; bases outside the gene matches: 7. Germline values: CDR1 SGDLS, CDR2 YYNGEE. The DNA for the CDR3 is TGTGCCAGCAGCGCCTCGGGACAGGGAAGCACTGAAGCTTTCTTT. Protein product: CASSASGQGSTEAFF.

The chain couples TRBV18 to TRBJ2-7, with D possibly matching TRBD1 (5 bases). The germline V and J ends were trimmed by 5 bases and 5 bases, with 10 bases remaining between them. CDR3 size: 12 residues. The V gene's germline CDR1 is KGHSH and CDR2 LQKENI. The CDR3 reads CASSLGPDEQYF. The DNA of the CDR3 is TGTGCCAGCTCATTGGGGCCGGACGAGCAGTACTTC.

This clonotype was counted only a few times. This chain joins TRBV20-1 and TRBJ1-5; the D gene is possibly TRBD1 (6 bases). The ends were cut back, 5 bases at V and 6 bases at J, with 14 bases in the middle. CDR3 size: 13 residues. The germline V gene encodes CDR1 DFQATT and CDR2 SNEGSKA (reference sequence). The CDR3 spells CSAARGAGQPQHF. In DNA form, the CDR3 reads TGCAGTGCTGCCCGGGGGGCGGGTCAGCCCCAGCATTTT.

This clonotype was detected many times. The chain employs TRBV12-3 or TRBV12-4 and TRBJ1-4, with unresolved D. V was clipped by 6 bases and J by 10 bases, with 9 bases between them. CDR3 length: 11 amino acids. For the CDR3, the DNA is TGTGCCAGCAGGTCTACGGGAAAACTGTTTTTT. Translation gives CASRSTGKLFF.

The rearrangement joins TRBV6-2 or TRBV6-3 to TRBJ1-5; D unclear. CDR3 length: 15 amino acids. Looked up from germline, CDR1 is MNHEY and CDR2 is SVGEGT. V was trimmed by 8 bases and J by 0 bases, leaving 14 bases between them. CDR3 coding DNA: TGTGCCAGCGGTCCCTCCGTCTATAGCAATCAGCCCCAGCATTTT. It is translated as CASGPSVYSNQPQHF.

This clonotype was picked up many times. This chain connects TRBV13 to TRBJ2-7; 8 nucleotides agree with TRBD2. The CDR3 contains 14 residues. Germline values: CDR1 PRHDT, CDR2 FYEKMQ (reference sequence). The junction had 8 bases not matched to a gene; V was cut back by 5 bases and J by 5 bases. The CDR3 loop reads CASSPSGRIDEQYF. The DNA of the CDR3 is TGTGCCAGCAGCCCAAGCGGGAGAATCGACGAGCAGTACTTC.

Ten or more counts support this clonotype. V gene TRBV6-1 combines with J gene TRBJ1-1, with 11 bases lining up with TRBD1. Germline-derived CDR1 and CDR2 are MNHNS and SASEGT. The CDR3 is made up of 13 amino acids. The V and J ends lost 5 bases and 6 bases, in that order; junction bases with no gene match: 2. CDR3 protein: CASSRTGGSEAFF. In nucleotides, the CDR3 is TGTGCCAGCAGTCGGACAGGGGGCTCTGAAGCTTTCTTT.

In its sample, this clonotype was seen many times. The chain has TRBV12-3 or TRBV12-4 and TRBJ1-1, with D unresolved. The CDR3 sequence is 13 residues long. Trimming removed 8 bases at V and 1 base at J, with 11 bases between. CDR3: CASLIRRNTEAFF. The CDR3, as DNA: TGTGCCAGCTTGATCAGACGGAACACTGAAGCTTTCTTT.

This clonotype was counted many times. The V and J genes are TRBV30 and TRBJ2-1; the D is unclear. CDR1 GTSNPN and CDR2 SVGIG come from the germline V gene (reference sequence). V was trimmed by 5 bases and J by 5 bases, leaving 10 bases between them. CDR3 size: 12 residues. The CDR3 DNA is TGTGCCTGGGCCCCCAGGAACAATGAGCAGTTCTTC. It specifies CAWAPRNNEQFF.

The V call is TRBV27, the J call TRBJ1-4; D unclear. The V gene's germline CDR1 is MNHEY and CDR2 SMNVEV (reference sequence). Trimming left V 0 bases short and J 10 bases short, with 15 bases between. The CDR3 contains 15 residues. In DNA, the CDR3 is TGTGCCAGCAGTTTATCCCGGAGAGCCGACCGAAAACTGTTTTTT. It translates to CASSLSRRADRKLFF.

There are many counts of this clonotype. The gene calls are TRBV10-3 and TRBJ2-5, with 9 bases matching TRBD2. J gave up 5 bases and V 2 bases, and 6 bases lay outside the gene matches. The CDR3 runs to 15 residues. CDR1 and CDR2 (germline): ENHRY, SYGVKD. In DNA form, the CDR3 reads TGTGCCATCAGTGAGGACGGACTAGCGTGGGAGACCCAGTACTTC. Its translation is CAISEDGLAWETQYF.

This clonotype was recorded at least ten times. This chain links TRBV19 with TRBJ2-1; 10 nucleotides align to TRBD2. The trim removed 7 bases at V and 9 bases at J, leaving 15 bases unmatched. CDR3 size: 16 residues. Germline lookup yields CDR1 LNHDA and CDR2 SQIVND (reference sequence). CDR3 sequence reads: CASTPIGLAGAREQFF. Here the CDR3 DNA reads TGTGCCAGTACCCCCATCGGGCTAGCGGGAGCTCGTGAGCAGTTCTTC. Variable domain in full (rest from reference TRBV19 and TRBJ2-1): DGGITQSPKYLFRKEGQNVTLSCEQNLNHDAMYWYRQDPGQGLRLIYYSQIVNDFQKGDIAEGYSVSREKKESFPLTVTSAQKNPTAFYLCASTPIGLAGAREQFFGPGTRLTVL.

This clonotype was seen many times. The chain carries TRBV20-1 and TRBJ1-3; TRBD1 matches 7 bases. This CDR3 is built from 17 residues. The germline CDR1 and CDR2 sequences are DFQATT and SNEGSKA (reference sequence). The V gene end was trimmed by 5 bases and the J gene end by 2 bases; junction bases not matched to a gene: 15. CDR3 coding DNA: TGCAGTGCTTACCAACTGACAGGGTTCTTGGCTGGAAACACCATATATTTT. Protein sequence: CSAYQLTGFLAGNTIYF.

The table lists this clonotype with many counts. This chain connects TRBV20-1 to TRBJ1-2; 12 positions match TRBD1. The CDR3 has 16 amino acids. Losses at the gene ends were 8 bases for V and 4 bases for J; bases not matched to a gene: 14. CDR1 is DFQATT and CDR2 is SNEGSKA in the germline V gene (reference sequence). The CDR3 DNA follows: TGCAGTCCTGTATCGGGACAGGGGGCGGTAGGCTATGGCTACACCTTC. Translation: CSPVSGQGAVGYGYTF.

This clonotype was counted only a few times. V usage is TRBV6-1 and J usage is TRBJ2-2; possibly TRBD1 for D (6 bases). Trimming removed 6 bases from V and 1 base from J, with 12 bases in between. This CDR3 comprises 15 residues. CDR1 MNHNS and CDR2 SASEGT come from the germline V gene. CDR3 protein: CASRTGTRNTGELFF. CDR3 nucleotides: TGTGCCAGCAGAACCGGGACAAGGAACACCGGGGAGCTGTTTTTT.

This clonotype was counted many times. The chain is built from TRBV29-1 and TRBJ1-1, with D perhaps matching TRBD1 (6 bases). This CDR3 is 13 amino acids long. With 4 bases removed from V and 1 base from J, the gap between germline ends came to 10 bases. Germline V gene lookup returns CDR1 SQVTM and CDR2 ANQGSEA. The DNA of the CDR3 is TGCAGCGTTGCAGGACAGCGGAACACTGAAGCTTTCTTT. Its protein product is CSVAGQRNTEAFF.

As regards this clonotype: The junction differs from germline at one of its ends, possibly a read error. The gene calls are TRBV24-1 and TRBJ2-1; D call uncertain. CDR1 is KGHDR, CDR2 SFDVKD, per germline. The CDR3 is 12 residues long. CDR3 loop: CATSDYTGEQLF. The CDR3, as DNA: TGTGCCACCAGTGATTATACGGGTGAGCAGCTCTTC.

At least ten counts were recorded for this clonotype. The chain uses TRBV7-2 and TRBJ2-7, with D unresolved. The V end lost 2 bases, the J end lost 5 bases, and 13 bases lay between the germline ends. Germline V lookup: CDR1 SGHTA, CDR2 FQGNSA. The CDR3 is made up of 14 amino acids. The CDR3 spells CASSLSVGKNEQYF. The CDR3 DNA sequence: TGTGCCAGCAGCTTATCCGTGGGAAAGAACGAGCAGTACTTC.

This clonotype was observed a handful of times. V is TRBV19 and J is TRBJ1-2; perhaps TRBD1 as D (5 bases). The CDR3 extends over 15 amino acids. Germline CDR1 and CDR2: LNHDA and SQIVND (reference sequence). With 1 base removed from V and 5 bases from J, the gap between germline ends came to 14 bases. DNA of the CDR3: TGTGCCAGTAGTATAGCTAGGGGATTGGAGTATGGCTACACCTTC. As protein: CASSIARGLEYGYTF.

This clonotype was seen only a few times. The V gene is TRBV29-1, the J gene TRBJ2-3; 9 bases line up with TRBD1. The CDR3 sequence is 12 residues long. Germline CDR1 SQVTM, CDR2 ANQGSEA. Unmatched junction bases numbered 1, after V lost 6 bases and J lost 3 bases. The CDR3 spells CSVGQGTDTQYF. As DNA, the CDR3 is TGCAGCGTGGGACAGGGTACAGATACGCAGTATTTT.

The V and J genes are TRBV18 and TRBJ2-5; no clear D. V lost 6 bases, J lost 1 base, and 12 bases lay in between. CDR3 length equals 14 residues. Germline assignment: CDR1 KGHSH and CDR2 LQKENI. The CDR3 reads CASSPRQTQETQYF. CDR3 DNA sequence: TGTGCCAGCTCCCCGCGTCAGACCCAAGAGACCCAGTACTTC.

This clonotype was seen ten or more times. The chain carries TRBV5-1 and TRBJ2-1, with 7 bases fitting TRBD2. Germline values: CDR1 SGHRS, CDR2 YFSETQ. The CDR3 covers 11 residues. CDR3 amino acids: CAVGGDNEQFF. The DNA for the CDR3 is TGCGCGGTGGGAGGGGACAATGAGCAGTTCTTC. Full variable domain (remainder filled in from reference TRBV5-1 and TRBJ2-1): KAGVTQTPRYLIKTRGQQVTLSCSPISGHRSVSWYQQTPGQGLQFLFEYFSETQRNKGNFPGRFSGRQFSNSRSEMNVSTLELGDSALYLCAVGGDNEQFFGPGTRLTVL.

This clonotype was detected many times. The CDR3 DNA sequence: TGTGCCAGCAGCGGTTCAGATGTGTCGTCCTACGAGCAGTACTTC. It codes for CASSGSDVSSYEQYF. This chain uses TRBV9 with TRBJ2-7; D gene ambiguous. The germline V gene has CDR1 SGDLS and CDR2 YYNGEE. This CDR3 is built from 15 residues. The V end was cut by 3 bases, the J end by 1 base, with 14 bases between. Filled out from reference TRBV9 and TRBJ2-7, the complete variable domain reads DSGVTQTPKHLITATGQRVTLRCSPRSGDLSVYWYQQSLDQGLQFLIQYYNGEERAKGNILERFSAQQFPDLHSELNLSSLELGDSALYFCASSGSDVSSYEQYFGPGTRLTVT.

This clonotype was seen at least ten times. The DNA of the CDR3 is TGTGCCAGCAGTCTGACAGTTAGCTCTGGAAACACCATATATTTT. It yields the protein CASSLTVSSGNTIYF. The V call is TRBV28, the J call TRBJ1-3; D may be TRBD1 (5 bases). Looked up from germline, CDR1 is MDHEN and CDR2 is SYDVKM. V gave up 5 bases and J gave up 0 bases, with 11 bases separating them. This CDR3 is 15 amino acids long.

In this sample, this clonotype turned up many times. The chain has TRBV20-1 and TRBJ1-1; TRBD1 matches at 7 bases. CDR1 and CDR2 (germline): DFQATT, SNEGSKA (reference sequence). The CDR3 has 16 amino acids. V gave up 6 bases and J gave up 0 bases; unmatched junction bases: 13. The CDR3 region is CSADRTVGVMNTEAFF. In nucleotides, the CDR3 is TGCAGTGCGGACAGGACCGTGGGGGTAATGAACACTGAAGCTTTCTTT.

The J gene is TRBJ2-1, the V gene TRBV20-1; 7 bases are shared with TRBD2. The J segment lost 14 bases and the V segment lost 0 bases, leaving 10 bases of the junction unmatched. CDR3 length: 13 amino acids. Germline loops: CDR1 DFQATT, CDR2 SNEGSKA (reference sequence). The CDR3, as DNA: TGCAGTGCTAGAGATGTGCTTGGACTAGTAGAGTTCTTC. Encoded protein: CSARDVLGLVEFF.

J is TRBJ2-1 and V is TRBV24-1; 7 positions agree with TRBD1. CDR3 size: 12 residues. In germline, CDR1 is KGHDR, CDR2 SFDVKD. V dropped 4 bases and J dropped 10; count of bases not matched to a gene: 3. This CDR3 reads CATSDPDREQFF. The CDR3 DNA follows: TGTGCCACCAGTGACCCGGACAGGGAGCAGTTCTTC.

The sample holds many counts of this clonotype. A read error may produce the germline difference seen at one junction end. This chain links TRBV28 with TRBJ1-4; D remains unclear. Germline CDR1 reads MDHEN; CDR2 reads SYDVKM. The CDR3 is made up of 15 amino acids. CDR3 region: CASSLSGAINEKLFF. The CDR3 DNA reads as TGTGCCAGCAGCTTATCGGGAGCGATTAATGAAAAACTGTTTTTT.

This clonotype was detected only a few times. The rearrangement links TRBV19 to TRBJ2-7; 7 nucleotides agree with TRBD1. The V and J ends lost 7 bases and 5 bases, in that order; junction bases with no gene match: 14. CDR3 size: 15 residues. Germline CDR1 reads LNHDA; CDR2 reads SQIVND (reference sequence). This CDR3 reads CASTPVLWDSHEQYF. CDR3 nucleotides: TGTGCCAGTACCCCGGTCTTATGGGACAGCCACGAGCAGTACTTC. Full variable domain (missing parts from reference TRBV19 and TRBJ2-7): DGGITQSPKYLFRKEGQNVTLSCEQNLNHDAMYWYRQDPGQGLRLIYYSQIVNDFQKGDIAEGYSVSREKKESFPLTVTSAQKNPTAFYLCASTPVLWDSHEQYFGPGTRLTVT.

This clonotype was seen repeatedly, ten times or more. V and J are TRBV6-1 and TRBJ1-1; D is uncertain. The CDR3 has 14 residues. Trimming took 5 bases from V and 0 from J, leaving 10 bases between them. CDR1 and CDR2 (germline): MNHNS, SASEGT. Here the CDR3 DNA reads TGTGCCAGCAGTTCCCGCGGGCTGAACACTGAAGCTTTCTTT. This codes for CASSSRGLNTEAFF.

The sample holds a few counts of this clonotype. The CDR3 DNA reads as TGTGCCAGCAGGGAGGGACAGAACTATGGCTACACCTTC. Protein sequence: CASREGQNYGYTF. This chain uses TRBV12-3 or TRBV12-4 with TRBJ1-2; 7 bases align to TRBD1. The CDR3 loop spans 13 amino acids. V shed 6 bases and J 2 bases; nucleotides not matched to a gene: 3.

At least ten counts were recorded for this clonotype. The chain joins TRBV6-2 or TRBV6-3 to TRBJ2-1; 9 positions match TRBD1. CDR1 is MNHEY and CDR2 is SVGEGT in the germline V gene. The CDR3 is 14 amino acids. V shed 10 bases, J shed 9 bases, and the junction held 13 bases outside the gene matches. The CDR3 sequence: CATGGQGSLVEQFF. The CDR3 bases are TGTGCCACCGGAGGACAGGGGTCGCTGGTTGAGCAGTTCTTC.